These 26 T cell receptor beta chains were sequenced from one sample in a study of response to subunit inactivated influenza vaccine. TCRdb analysed the RT-PCR reads with MiXCR anew, one entry per CDR3 protein. The data contain 500,000 to 600,000 distinct CDR3 sequences, around 11% of them singletons. The source material was PBMCs from blood, sampled on the day of vaccination. The origin of the receptors is a man aged 50-60 years who received an inactivated influenza vaccine.

Only a few counts were recorded for this clonotype. The V gene is TRBV4-1, the J gene TRBJ2-4; D is possibly TRBD1 or TRBD2 (5 bases each). V lost 4 bases to trimming and J lost 0 bases, with 19 bases between them. From germline, CDR1 is MGHRA and CDR2 YSYEKL. The CDR3 consists of 18 residues. CDR3 DNA sequence: TGCGCCAGCAGCCGCGACGATCGGCAGGGAGTAGCCAAAAACATTCAGTACTTC. Encoded protein: CASSRDDRQGVAKNIQYF.

CDR3 residues: CASSAGTSGRRASYNEQFF. CDR3 nucleotides: TGTGCCAGCAGCGCCGGGACTAGCGGGAGGAGGGCCAGTTACAATGAGCAGTTCTTC. V gene TRBV9 combines with J gene TRBJ2-1; the match to TRBD2 covers 15 bases. This CDR3 is 19 amino acids long. V was clipped by 3 bases and J by 4 bases; unmatched bases: 11. Germline V gives CDR1 SGDLS, CDR2 YYNGEE.

This clonotype occurred many times. The chain uses TRBV7-9 and TRBJ1-5, with D unclear. CDR1 SEHNR and CDR2 FQNEAQ come from the germline V gene (reference sequence). This CDR3 has 13 residues. Trimming shortened V by 3 bases and J by 4 bases, and 7 bases separated the two germline ends. CDR3 sequence (DNA): TGTGCCAGCAGCTTCGATGGGAATCAGCCCCAGCATTTT. Amino acids: CASSFDGNQPQHF.

The sample holds a few counts of this clonotype. This chain links TRBV5-5 with TRBJ1-3; D gene unclear. CDR3 size: 15 residues. Germline V CDR1 and CDR2: SGHKS, YYEKEE (reference sequence). Trimming cost V 0 bases and J 3 bases, with 10 bases left between them. The CDR3 region has the DNA TGTGCCAGCAGCTTGGACTGGGGTCTTGGAAACACCATATATTTT. It yields the protein CASSLDWGLGNTIYF.

This clonotype appeared a few times. This chain uses TRBV20-1 with TRBJ2-7; D gene uncertain. V shed 3 bases and J shed 4 bases, with 7 bases lying between them. The CDR3 is 11 residues long. Per germline, CDR1 DFQATT and CDR2 SNEGSKA (reference sequence). CDR3 in amino acids: CSASPEYEQYF. The CDR3 DNA sequence: TGCAGTGCTAGTCCGGAGTACGAGCAGTACTTC.

V is TRBV18 and J is TRBJ1-5, with 10 bases aligning to TRBD1. The CDR3 covers 14 residues. V dropped 2 bases and J dropped 7; count of bases not matched to a gene: 2. Germline loops: CDR1 KGHSH, CDR2 LQKENI. The CDR3 region has the DNA TGTGCCAGCTCACCAGGGACAGGGGTACAGCCCCAGCATTTT. Encoded protein: CASSPGTGVQPQHF.

This clonotype was counted many times. The chain couples TRBV29-1 to TRBJ2-1; perhaps TRBD1 as D (6 bases). Deletions cut 7 bases from V and 1 base from J, with 17 bases between. In germline, CDR1 is SQVTM, CDR2 ANQGSEA. This CDR3 has 15 amino acids. The chain's CDR3 is CSASGTQKSYNEQFF. The CDR3 DNA reads TGCAGCGCCTCCGGGACACAAAAATCCTACAATGAGCAGTTCTTC.

This clonotype has only one observation. J is TRBJ2-5 and V is TRBV29-1; no clear D gene. The V and J ends lost 5 bases and 1 base respectively, with 8 bases between them. This CDR3 region has 12 residues. Germline loops: CDR1 SQVTM, CDR2 ANQGSEA. The CDR3 nucleotides are TGCAGCGTTATCGAATTCCAAGAGACCCAGTACTTC. Translating it yields CSVIEFQETQYF.

The chain joins TRBV20-1 to TRBJ2-7; 9 bases are a match to TRBD1. Germline V lookup: CDR1 DFQATT, CDR2 SNEGSKA (reference sequence). This CDR3 has 14 amino acids. Trimming cost V 6 bases and J 2 bases; bases outside gene matches: 8. The CDR3: CSALGRDRAYEQYF. The DNA of the CDR3 is TGCAGTGCATTGGGGCGGGACAGGGCCTACGAGCAGTACTTC.

This rearrangement joins TRBV20-1 to TRBJ2-2, with no clear D. CDR3 length equals 15 residues. V was clipped by 6 bases and J by 0 bases, with 14 bases between them. Per the germline V gene, CDR1 is DFQATT and CDR2 is SNEGSKA (reference sequence). The DNA of the CDR3 is TGCAGTGCGGCTCGACATCCAGCGAACACCGGGGAGCTGTTTTTT. This translates into CSAARHPANTGELFF.

The chain links TRBV12-3 or TRBV12-4 to TRBJ1-5; no reliable D call. Deletions cut 4 bases from V and 5 bases from J, with 9 bases between. This CDR3 has 13 residues. As DNA, the CDR3 is TGTGCCAGCAGTTCATCAGGTTATCAGCCCCAGCATTTT. Its protein is CASSSSGYQPQHF.

V is TRBV7-9 and J is TRBJ2-3; D is possibly TRBD2 (6 bases). The CDR3 loop spans 16 amino acids. V lost 4 bases to trimming and J lost 2 bases, with 16 bases between them. Germline values: CDR1 SEHNR, CDR2 FQNEAQ (reference sequence). CDR3 residues: CASSSSGLLLTDTQYF. In nucleotides, the CDR3 is TGTGCCAGCAGCTCGTCGGGACTTTTGCTCACAGATACGCAGTATTTT. The full variable domain, completed using reference TRBV7-9 and TRBJ2-3, is DTGVSQNPRHKITKRGQNVTFRCDPISEHNRLYWYRQTLGQGPEFLTYFQNEAQLEKSRLLSDRFSAERPKGSFSTLEIQRTEQGDSAMYLCASSSSGLLLTDTQYFGPGTRLTVL.

This clonotype was seen only a few times. This sequence joins TRBV5-1 and TRBJ2-2; TRBD1 matches 11 bases. The CDR3 has 16 amino acids. With V trimmed by 4 bases and J by 5 bases, 7 bases remained unmatched. Germline CDR1 and CDR2: SGHRS and YFSETQ. The CDR3 protein is CASSGGQGGRTGELFF. CDR3 DNA: TGCGCCAGCAGCGGGGGACAGGGGGGACGGACCGGGGAGCTGTTTTTT.

The rearrangement joins TRBV3-1 to TRBJ1-2; 12 bases line up with TRBD1. The CDR3 spans 14 residues. Germline V lookup: CDR1 LGHDT, CDR2 YNNKEL (reference sequence). The V gene end was trimmed by 4 bases and the J gene end by 7 bases; junction bases not matched to a gene: 4. This chain's CDR3 is CASSPGQGALGYTF. The CDR3, as DNA: TGTGCCAGCAGCCCGGGACAGGGGGCTCTTGGCTACACCTTC.

The chain couples TRBV7-9 to TRBJ2-3; D gene uncertain. The germline V and J ends were trimmed by 3 bases and 0 bases, with 10 bases remaining between them. CDR3 length: 15 residues. CDR1 SEHNR and CDR2 FQNEAQ come from the germline V gene (reference sequence). The CDR3 DNA follows: TGTGCCAGCAGCTTCACATTAGCTAGCACAGATACGCAGTATTTT. Protein product: CASSFTLASTDTQYF.

The chain carries TRBV6-1 and TRBJ2-7; possible D gene TRBD1, 5 bases. V lost 0 bases and J lost 4, with 13 bases in between. Germline CDR1 and CDR2: MNHNS and SASEGT. The length of the CDR3 is 15 residues. CDR3 sequence reads: CASSEAQQGWYEQYF. The CDR3 nucleotides are TGTGCCAGCAGTGAAGCGCAGCAGGGTTGGTACGAGCAGTACTTC.

The J gene is TRBJ2-1, the V gene TRBV7-2; 12 nucleotides match TRBD2. Unmatched junction bases numbered 1, after V lost 4 bases and J lost 3 bases. The CDR3 spans 15 residues. CDR1 and CDR2 (germline): SGHTA, FQGNSA. The CDR3 spells CASSSSGGDYNEQFF. In DNA form, the CDR3 reads TGTGCCAGCAGCTCTAGCGGGGGGGACTACAATGAGCAGTTCTTC.

The CDR3 coding sequence is TGTGCCAGCAGTGTCTGGGACAGGGTACAAGAGACCCAGTACTTC. It translates to CASSVWDRVQETQYF. V and J are TRBV12-3 or TRBV12-4 and TRBJ2-5, with TRBD1 identical over 9 bases. V shed 5 bases and J 2 bases; nucleotides not matched to a gene: 6. This CDR3 is built from 15 residues.

The gene calls are TRBV10-1 and TRBJ2-1; D remains unclear. CDR1 is WNHNN and CDR2 is SYGVQD in the germline V gene (reference sequence). This CDR3 has 13 residues. V was clipped by 4 bases and J by 8 bases, with 12 bases between them. CDR3 in amino acids: CASSVKLGHEQFF. The CDR3, as DNA: TGCGCCAGCAGTGTGAAACTTGGCCATGAGCAGTTCTTC.

This clonotype was found once. The chain carries TRBV20-1 and TRBJ2-3, with a weak D call TRBD2 (6 bases). The CDR3 sequence is 17 residues long. With 5 bases removed from V and 4 bases from J, the gap between germline ends came to 25 bases. Germline CDR1 reads DFQATT; CDR2 reads SNEGSKA (reference sequence). CDR3 coding DNA: TGCAGTGCTCCTTTAGCGGTAGGAGTCCTCTTCCCAGATACGCAGTATTTT. Translating it yields CSAPLAVGVLFPDTQYF.

This clonotype was picked up many times. The J gene is TRBJ1-5, the V gene TRBV4-1; TRBD1 is a possible D gene (5 bases). Per the germline V gene, CDR1 is MGHRA and CDR2 is YSYEKL. The CDR3 runs to 16 residues. The germline V and J ends were trimmed by 0 bases and 15 bases, with 24 bases remaining between them. Here the CDR3 DNA reads TGCGCCAGCAGCCAAGATGAAGGAAAAACGTTGCAGGGCAGGCATTTT. Its protein is CASSQDEGKTLQGRHF.

In this sample, this clonotype turned up a few times. The chain combines TRBV6-5 with TRBJ2-7, with D possibly TRBD2 on 6 matching bases. Germline V gene sequence: CDR1 MNHEY, CDR2 SVGAGI. The CDR3 totals 14 residues. Trimming left V 4 bases short and J 6 bases short, with 16 bases between. CDR3 DNA sequence: TGTGCCAGCAGTTCGGAGCGGGTTCTCGCCGAGCAGTACTTC. It yields the protein CASSSERVLAEQYF.

This clonotype was seen repeatedly, ten times or more. This chain joins TRBV2 and TRBJ2-1; 9 bases are a match to TRBD2. The CDR3 runs 16 residues. CDR1 and CDR2 (germline): SNHLY, FYNNEI. Unmatched junction bases numbered 8, after V lost 7 bases and J lost 1 base. CDR3 nucleotide sequence: TGTGCCAGCAAGGGGGTGGGACTAGCTTCCTACAATGAGCAGTTCTTC. This translates into CASKGVGLASYNEQFF. Supplemented by reference TRBV2 and TRBJ2-1, the full variable domain reads EPEVTQTPSHQVTQMGQEVILRCVPISNHLYFYWYRQILGQKVEFLVSFYNNEISEKSEIFDDQFSVERPDGSNFTLKIRSTKLEDSAMYFCASKGVGLASYNEQFFGPGTRLTVL.

The chain couples TRBV7-2 to TRBJ2-2; D call uncertain. Germline V gene lookup returns CDR1 SGHTA and CDR2 FQGNSA. Trimming cost V 5 bases and J 2 bases, with 6 bases left between them. The CDR3 extends over 13 amino acids. CDR3 DNA: TGTGCCAGCAGCCAGGCCAACACCGGGGAGCTGTTTTTT. Amino acid sequence: CASSQANTGELFF.

The chain has TRBV5-1 and TRBJ1-1, with a weak D call TRBD1 (5 bases). Germline assignment: CDR1 SGHRS and CDR2 YFSETQ. V lost 4 bases and J lost 3, with 16 bases in between. This CDR3 has 15 residues. Here the CDR3 reads CASSPYQGIDTEAFF. For the CDR3, the DNA is TGCGCCAGCAGCCCTTACCAGGGAATCGACACTGAAGCTTTCTTT.

This clonotype was counted many times. This sequence joins TRBV6-1 and TRBJ2-1, with D tentatively TRBD1 or TRBD2 (5 bases each). The CDR3 totals 14 residues. The germline CDR1 and CDR2 sequences are MNHNS and SASEGT. V was cut by 6 bases and J by 12 bases, with 21 bases left in between. Here the CDR3 DNA reads TGTGCCAGCAGCGATGAGGGTCCAGGGAAGTTGCAGTTCTTC. Translated, it gives CASSDEGPGKLQFF.